This TCR beta chain emerged from a study of Ad26.COV2.S vaccination and SARS-CoV-2 variants. Turning to the study itself: Ad26.COV2.S arm of COV1001 included the donor. In the study, Ad26.COV2.S was injected intramuscularly once, or twice 56 days apart. Findings and caveats of the study: Reports say spike-specific CD8+ and CD4+ T cell responses covered substantial breadth after vaccination.

Germline V gives CDR1 MNHEY, CDR2 SVGAGI. V was clipped by 5 bases and J by 2 bases; unmatched bases: 5. This CDR3 is 15 amino acids long. TCRdb's table, derived via immunoSEQ multiplex PCR, lists solely in-frame clones and lacks some. The data hold a few hundred thousand clones, with over 80% observed a single time. Treatment in this sample: 15 to 20 received Ad26.COV2.S at low or high dose, single or two shots; several received placebo; per-sample allocation not given. Vaccine and placebo recipients were sampled on day 63 after the first injection. With respect to this clone: As yet, its antigen is unknown.

The chain combines TRBV6-5 with TRBJ2-3; 9 bases agree with TRBD2. This receptor was obtained from a person between 18 and 59 years old who received the Ad26.COV2.S COVID-19 vaccine or a placebo. The sequencing here drew on peripheral blood, taken in a trial of Ad26.COV2.S vaccine versus placebo. As DNA, the CDR3 is TGTGCCAGCAGTCGCGAGCGGGGGGCCACAGATACGCAGTATTTT. Translating it yields CASSRERGATDTQYF.